The 32 T cell receptor beta chains below all came from one sample that was sequenced in a study of blood T cells in healthy people across ages. Primers used in a second PCR of roughly 6 to 12 cycles were a sample-barcoded 5' primer and a J-beta primer mix. MiXCR was run by TCRdb on the 5' RACE reads, yielding one entry per CDR3 protein. Of roughly 800,000 distinct CDR3 sequences in the sample, roughly 25% are singletons; the top ten hold 9% to 9.5%. These data also formed part of another study, on T cells of mothers and their children.

Sequenced sample: blood. The source of these receptors is a boy between 10 and 17 years old in good health.

This chain links TRBV6-1 with TRBJ1-2; 9 bases are a match to TRBD1. The CDR3 consists of 17 residues. V shed 6 bases and J 5 bases; nucleotides not matched to a gene: 16. CDR1 and CDR2 (germline): MNHNS, SASEGT. CDR3 region: CASRTTRGTGSIYGYTF. CDR3 coding DNA: TGTGCCAGCAGGACAACCCGAGGGACAGGGTCTATATATGGCTACACCTTC.

Only a few counts were recorded for this clonotype. The chain employs TRBV10-3 and TRBJ1-5; D is possibly TRBD1 (5 bases). V lost 5 bases and J 1 base, leaving 12 bases between the germline ends. The CDR3 extends over 15 amino acids. Germline lookup yields CDR1 ENHRY and CDR2 SYGVKD. This CDR3 reads CAISSRDVSNQPQHF. CDR3 bases: TGTGCCATCAGTAGCCGGGACGTCAGCAATCAGCCCCAGCATTTT.

This clonotype has more than one count but fewer than ten. This sequence joins TRBV9 and TRBJ2-1, with D possibly TRBD1 on 6 matching bases. CDR3 length equals 15 residues. Trimming took off 3 bases at V and 0 bases at J, with 10 bases between the two ends. The germline V gene encodes CDR1 SGDLS and CDR2 YYNGEE. The DNA of the CDR3 is TGTGCCAGCAGCGAAAGGACAGCCTCCTACAATGAGCAGTTCTTC. Its protein product is CASSERTASYNEQFF.

This clonotype was observed a handful of times. The V call is TRBV7-8, the J call TRBJ2-2; D perhaps matches TRBD2 (6 bases). The CDR3 spans 14 residues. CDR1 SGHVS and CDR2 FQNEAQ come from the germline V gene. Trimming took 5 bases from V and 6 from J, leaving 13 bases between them. The CDR3 DNA follows: TGTGCCAGCAGCCGAACTAGCACCTCCGGGGAGCTGTTTTTT. Its protein product is CASSRTSTSGELFF.

This clonotype has just a few counts. The chain has TRBV12-3 or TRBV12-4 and TRBJ1-1, with 7 nucleotides matching TRBD1. This CDR3 contains 13 residues. The V and J ends lost 6 bases and 7 bases, in that order; junction bases with no gene match: 8. The CDR3 region is CASSQGVLGEAFF. CDR3 sequence (DNA): TGTGCCAGCAGCCAGGGGGTGTTGGGTGAAGCTTTCTTT.

In this sample, this clonotype turned up a few times. The chain joins TRBV10-2 to TRBJ2-7; D not certain. TRBJ2-1 explains the end of the DNA better; the J call may be wrong. The CDR3 has 16 amino acids. Germline CDR1 WSHSY, CDR2 SAAADI. Written as DNA, the CDR3 is TGCGCCAGCAGTGAGTCGATGGGGTCTACGGGCAATGAGCAGTTCTTC. This codes for CASSESMGSTGNEQFF.

The chain carries TRBV28 and TRBJ2-5, with 8 bases fitting TRBD2. Germline CDR1 and CDR2: MDHEN and SYDVKM. V shed 2 bases and J 5 bases; nucleotides not matched to a gene: 10. The CDR3 length is 16 residues. In DNA, the CDR3 is TGTGCCAGCAGTTTAAGCGCTGAAGCGGGAGTTGAGACCCAGTACTTC. It specifies CASSLSAEAGVETQYF.

This clonotype was counted between two and nine times. The rearrangement uses TRBV5-5 and TRBJ2-1; D gene unclear. CDR1 SGHKS and CDR2 YYEKEE come from the germline V gene (reference sequence). The V end was cut by 2 bases, the J end by 5 bases, with 11 bases between. The CDR3 sequence is 14 residues long. DNA for the CDR3: TGTGCCAGCAGCTTCTGGGTGTTAGACAATGAGCAGTTCTTC. It specifies CASSFWVLDNEQFF.

The chain employs TRBV4-3 and TRBJ2-7, with D perhaps TRBD2 (6 bases). The J call may be faulty, since TRBJ2-1 better matches the DNA end. From germline, CDR1 is LGHNA and CDR2 YSLEER. This CDR3 has 19 residues. The CDR3 loop is CASSQIPTRGDLTYNEQFF. The DNA for the CDR3 is TGCGCCAGCAGCCAAATACCCACGCGTGGGGACTTAACCTACAATGAGCAGTTCTTC.

The genes are TRBV7-9 and TRBJ2-3, with D perhaps matching TRBD2 (6 bases). CDR1 and CDR2 (germline): SEHNR, FQNEAQ (reference sequence). The CDR3 is 16 residues long. Trimming stripped 4 bases from V and 4 bases from J, with 18 bases between. In DNA form, the CDR3 reads TGTGCCAGCAGCTCATGGCTTAGCTCGGGGGCAGATACGCAGTATTTT. Residues: CASSSWLSSGADTQYF.

In this sample, this clonotype turned up a few times. This CDR3 reads CSVEMGNTEAFF. The CDR3 bases are TGCAGCGTTGAAATGGGGAACACTGAAGCTTTCTTT. The rearrangement joins TRBV29-1 to TRBJ1-1; the D is unclear. Germline loops: CDR1 SQVTM, CDR2 ANQGSEA. Trimming shortened V by 2 bases and J by 1 base, and 5 bases separated the two germline ends. The CDR3 extends over 12 amino acids.

The J gene is TRBJ1-4, the V gene TRBV6-2 or TRBV6-3; TRBD1 agrees at 7 bases. CDR1 is MNHEY and CDR2 is SVGEGT in the germline V gene. This CDR3 spans 15 amino acids. With V trimmed by 7 bases and J by 10 bases, 15 bases remained unmatched. CDR3 nucleotides: TGTGCCAGCAACGATCGAACAGGGGAGGGCGGAAAACTGTTTTTT. Residues: CASNDRTGEGGKLFF.

The V call is TRBV19, the J call TRBJ2-1, with 11 bases aligning to TRBD2. Germline CDR1 is LNHDA and CDR2 is SQIVND (reference sequence). J was trimmed by 1 base and V by 6 bases; bases with no gene match: 8. CDR3 size: 17 residues. The CDR3 nucleotides read TGTGCCAGTAGGGATAGCGGGGGGGCCGAGTCCTACAATGAGCAGTTCTTC. This sequence encodes CASRDSGGAESYNEQFF.

The chain uses TRBV29-1 and TRBJ2-5; 8 bases fit TRBD2. The J segment lost 3 bases and the V segment lost 5 bases, leaving 5 bases of the junction unmatched. Germline V gene lookup returns CDR1 SQVTM and CDR2 ANQGSEA. This CDR3 contains 13 residues. CDR3 coding DNA: TGCAGCGTTCTGGGACTAGAGGAAGAGACCCAGTACTTC. Protein: CSVLGLEEETQYF.

The sample holds a few counts of this clonotype. This sequence joins TRBV9 and TRBJ2-5, with D tentatively TRBD1 or TRBD2 (5 bases each). CDR1 and CDR2 (germline): SGDLS, YYNGEE. The CDR3 extends over 15 amino acids. Deletions cut 3 bases from V and 1 base from J, with 13 bases between. The CDR3 sequence: CASSGGQGSQETQYF. The CDR3 bases are TGTGCCAGCAGCGGCGGGCAGGGCAGCCAAGAGACCCAGTACTTC.

This clonotype was seen only a few times. A read error may account for a junction end that differs from germline. The chain employs TRBV7-9 and TRBJ2-1, with D possibly matching TRBD2 (6 bases). The DNA end lines up better with TRBJ2-5; the J call may be wrong. The CDR3 is 17 amino acids. CDR1 and CDR2 from the germline V gene are SEHNR and FQNEAQ (reference sequence). The CDR3 DNA reads as TGTGCCAGCAGCCTAGCGCTGTATAACCTGGGGAAGGAGACCCAGTACTTC. This encodes CASSLALYNLGKETQYF.

The genes are TRBV5-1 and TRBJ2-1; D unclear. The CDR3 is made up of 17 amino acids. V was pared by 2 bases and J by 0 bases, with 15 bases between. In germline, CDR1 is SGHRS, CDR2 YFSETQ. CDR3 residues: CASSFYPGKSSYNEQFF. Written as DNA, the CDR3 is TGCGCCAGCAGCTTCTACCCTGGAAAAAGCTCCTACAATGAGCAGTTCTTC. Looking up the rest from reference TRBV5-1 and TRBJ2-1 gives the full variable domain: KAGVTQTPRYLIKTRGQQVTLSCSPISGHRSVSWYQQTPGQGLQFLFEYFSETQRNKGNFPGRFSGRQFSNSRSEMNVSTLELGDSALYLCASSFYPGKSSYNEQFFGPGTRLTVL.

For this clonotype: Because the CDR3's place on the DNA is in doubt, the DNA is left out and the CDR3 is given as listed by TCRdb. The genes are TRBV7-2 and TRBJ1-5. The CDR3 extends over 16 residues, inclusive of both ends. Germline V gives CDR1 SGHTA, CDR2 FQGNSA. Here the CDR3 reads CASSFSVGAGNQPQHF.

There are a few counts of this clonotype. This chain uses TRBV27 with TRBJ2-3; 9 bases match TRBD2. Trimming removed 1 base from V and 1 base from J; junction bases left unmatched: 12. The length of the CDR3 is 19 residues. Germline CDR1 MNHEY, CDR2 SMNVEV (reference sequence). The CDR3 reads CASSLLGGGAEFGTDTQYF. The CDR3 DNA sequence: TGTGCCAGCAGTTTATTGGGCGGGGGGGCGGAATTTGGCACAGATACGCAGTATTTT.

The chain combines TRBV13 with TRBJ2-1, with 8 positions matching TRBD2. Germline CDR1 PRHDT, CDR2 FYEKMQ (reference sequence). The CDR3 contains 15 residues. The junction had 5 bases not matched to a gene; V was cut back by 5 bases and J by 2 bases. For the CDR3, the DNA is TGTGCCAGCAGCCTTCGCGGGGGGCCCTACAATGAGCAGTTCTTC. Translated, it gives CASSLRGGPYNEQFF.

About this clonotype: Compared with germline, one end of the junction differs, possibly owing to a read error. The V and J genes are TRBV20-1 and TRBJ2-7; TRBD2 matches 9 bases. CDR1 is DFQATT and CDR2 is SNEGSKA in the germline V gene (reference sequence). The CDR3 loop spans 14 amino acids. This CDR3 reads CGARESGGPYEQYF. For the CDR3, the DNA is TGCGGTGCTAGAGAGAGCGGGGGGCCCTACGAGCAGTACTTC.

This clonotype was seen a handful of times. The J gene is TRBJ2-1, the V gene TRBV5-1, with TRBD2 as a possible D gene (5 bases). In germline, CDR1 is SGHRS, CDR2 YFSETQ. The CDR3 covers 14 residues. V dropped 9 bases and J dropped 7 bases, with 20 bases sitting between them. The CDR3 DNA reads as TGCGCCACTCGACTCCGCTTTAGCGATAATGAGCAGTTCTTC. Translated, it gives CATRLRFSDNEQFF.

The chain uses TRBV6-1 and TRBJ2-5; the match to TRBD1 covers 8 bases. V lost 6 bases to trimming and J lost 4 bases; unmatched junction nucleotides: 7. From germline, CDR1 is MNHNS and CDR2 SASEGT. The CDR3 loop spans 14 amino acids. CDR3 bases: TGTGCCAGCAGGAGGACAGGGTTGTTAGAGACCCAGTACTTC. It yields the protein CASRRTGLLETQYF.

This chain connects TRBV2 to TRBJ2-5; either TRBD1 or TRBD2 may supply D (6 bases each). The J call may be incorrect, as the DNA end agrees better with TRBJ2-1. This CDR3 spans 13 amino acids. Germline V gene sequence: CDR1 SNHLY, CDR2 FYNNEI. The CDR3, as DNA: TGTGCCAGCGGCTGGGGGGCTCTCAATGAGCAGTTCTTC. This sequence encodes CASGWGALNEQFF.

In its sample, this clonotype was seen a few times. Just one base apart from a much larger clone, this may be a read error. The chain employs TRBV2 and TRBJ2-3; D not resolved. V was pared by 7 bases and J by 7 bases, with 15 bases between. Germline values: CDR1 SNHLY, CDR2 FYNNEI. This CDR3 contains 13 residues. The CDR3 DNA is TGTGCCAGCAAAGCCGGAGCTGGGTATACGCAGTATTTT. The encoded protein is CASKAGAGYTQYF.

This clonotype has only a few counts. This chain uses TRBV10-3 with TRBJ2-5; D is perhaps TRBD2 (6 bases). The CDR3 has 14 amino acids. Germline assignment: CDR1 ENHRY and CDR2 SYGVKD. V dropped 4 bases and J dropped 7 bases, with 16 bases sitting between them. This CDR3 reads CAISAADLEGTQYF. The CDR3 DNA sequence: TGTGCCATCAGTGCCGCAGATCTGGAGGGGACCCAGTACTTC.

This chain uses TRBV7-2 with TRBJ2-3; 8 bases fit TRBD2. Losses at the gene ends were 5 bases for V and 6 bases for J; bases not matched to a gene: 13. CDR1 is SGHTA, CDR2 FQGNSA, per germline. The CDR3 covers 16 residues. The CDR3 DNA reads TGTGCCAGCAGCCAATCAACGGGGGGGAGGGGGGATACGCAGTATTTT. Amino acids: CASSQSTGGRGDTQYF.

V is TRBV20-1 and J is TRBJ1-1; TRBD1 agrees at 9 bases. Germline V gene sequence: CDR1 DFQATT, CDR2 SNEGSKA (reference sequence). The trim removed 1 base at V and 3 bases at J, leaving 0 bases unmatched. The length of the CDR3 is 13 residues. Written as DNA, the CDR3 is TGCAGTGCTAGAGGGGACAGGGACACTGAAGCTTTCTTT. Amino acid sequence: CSARGDRDTEAFF.

V is TRBV2 and J is TRBJ2-1; 12 nucleotides agree with TRBD2. Trimming cost V 6 bases and J 7 bases; bases outside gene matches: 7. Germline lookup yields CDR1 SNHLY and CDR2 FYNNEI. The CDR3 extends over 15 amino acids. The CDR3 region is CASSELAGGWNEQFF. Written as DNA, the CDR3 is TGTGCCAGCAGCGAACTAGCGGGAGGCTGGAATGAGCAGTTCTTC.

This clonotype has only a few counts. The chain has TRBV4-2 and TRBJ1-6; unclear D gene. The germline gives CDR1 LGHNA, CDR2 YNFKEQ. With 1 base removed from V and 8 bases from J, the gap between germline ends came to 6 bases. The CDR3 runs to 13 residues. CDR3 nucleotide sequence: TGTGCCAGCAGCCAAGCTTTGGATTCACCCCTCCACTTT. Residues: CASSQALDSPLHF.

There are a few counts of this clonotype. This chain links TRBV12-5 with TRBJ2-5; D is perhaps TRBD2 (5 bases). V lost 2 bases to trimming and J lost 5 bases, with 12 bases between them. The CDR3 covers 14 residues. CDR1 and CDR2 (germline): LGHNT, FRNRAP. The CDR3 protein is CASGLTSGRETQYF. The DNA for the CDR3 is TGTGCTAGTGGTTTGACCAGCGGACGGGAGACCCAGTACTTC. The full variable domain, with the rest looked up from reference TRBV12-5 and TRBJ2-5, is DARVTQTPRHKVTEMGQEVTMRCQPILGHNTVFWYRQTMMQGLELLAYFRNRAPLDDSGMPKDRFSAEMPDATLATLKIQPSEPRDSAVYFCASGLTSGRETQYFGPGTRLLVL.

This clonotype has just a few counts. The rearrangement links TRBV4-1 to TRBJ2-5; the D gene could be TRBD1 or TRBD2 (5 bases each). Per the germline V gene, CDR1 is MGHRA and CDR2 is YSYEKL. The CDR3 is 15 residues long. Trimming took 0 bases from V and 4 from J, leaving 12 bases between them. The DNA of the CDR3 is TGCGCCAGCAGCCAAGATGGGGGTGGACGAGAGACCCAGTACTTC. Translation: CASSQDGGGRETQYF.